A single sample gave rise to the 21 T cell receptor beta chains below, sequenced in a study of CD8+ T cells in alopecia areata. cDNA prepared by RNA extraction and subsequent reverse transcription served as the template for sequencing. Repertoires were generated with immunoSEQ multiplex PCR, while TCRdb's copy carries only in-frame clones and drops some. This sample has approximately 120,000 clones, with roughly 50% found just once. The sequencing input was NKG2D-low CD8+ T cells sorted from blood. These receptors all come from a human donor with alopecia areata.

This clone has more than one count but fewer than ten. This chain's CDR3 is CSVEVPSDYEQYF. As DNA, the CDR3 is TGCAGCGTTGAAGTCCCCAGTGACTACGAGCAGTACTTC. This chain joins TRBV29-1 and TRBJ2-7; D is ambiguous. CDR3 length equals 13 residues. The V end was cut by 1 base, the J end by 3 bases, with 10 bases between. Looked up from germline, CDR1 is SQVTM and CDR2 is ANQGSEA.

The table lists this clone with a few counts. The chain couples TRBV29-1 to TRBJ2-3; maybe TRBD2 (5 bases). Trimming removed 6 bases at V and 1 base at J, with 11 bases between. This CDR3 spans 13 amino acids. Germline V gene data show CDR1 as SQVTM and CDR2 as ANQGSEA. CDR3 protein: CSVLALGTDTQYF. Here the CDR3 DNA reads TGCAGCGTCCTAGCCCTTGGCACAGATACGCAGTATTTT.

CDR3 residues: CASSLNGYTF. The CDR3, as DNA: TGCGCCAGCAGCTTAAATGGCTACACCTTC. The chain is built from TRBV5-1 and TRBJ1-2; no reliable D call. The CDR3 spans 10 residues. Per the germline V gene, CDR1 is SGHRS and CDR2 is YFSETQ. Trimming pared 2 bases from V and 6 bases from J, leaving 2 bases between.

The CDR3 coding sequence is TGTGCCAGCAGCTTAGACCCAAGCGGCTACACAGATACGCAGTATTTT. It specifies CASSLDPSGYTDTQYF. This sequence joins TRBV11-3 and TRBJ2-3, with D possibly being TRBD2 (5 bases). Germline V CDR1 and CDR2: SGHNT, YENEEA. Trimming shortened V by 0 bases and J by 2 bases, and 12 bases separated the two germline ends. This CDR3 is built from 16 residues.

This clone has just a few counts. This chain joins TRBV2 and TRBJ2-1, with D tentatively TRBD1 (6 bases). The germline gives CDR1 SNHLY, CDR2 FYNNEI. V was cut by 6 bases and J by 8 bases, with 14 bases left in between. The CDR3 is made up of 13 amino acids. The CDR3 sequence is CASRDSHVDEQFF. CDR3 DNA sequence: TGTGCCAGCAGGGACAGCCACGTCGATGAGCAGTTCTTC.

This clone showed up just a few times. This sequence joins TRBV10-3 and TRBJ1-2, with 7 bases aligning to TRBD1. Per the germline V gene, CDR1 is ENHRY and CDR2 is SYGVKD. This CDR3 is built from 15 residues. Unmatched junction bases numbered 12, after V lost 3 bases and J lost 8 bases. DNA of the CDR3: TGTGCCATCAGTGAAAGGGGACAGATAGATGGAGGCTACACCTTC. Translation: CAISERGQIDGGYTF.

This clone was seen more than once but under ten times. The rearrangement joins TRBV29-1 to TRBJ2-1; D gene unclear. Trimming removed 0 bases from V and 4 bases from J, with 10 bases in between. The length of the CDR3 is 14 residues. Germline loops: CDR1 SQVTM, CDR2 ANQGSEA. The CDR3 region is CSVEEANWYNEQFF. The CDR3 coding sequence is TGCAGCGTTGAAGAGGCGAACTGGTACAATGAGCAGTTCTTC.

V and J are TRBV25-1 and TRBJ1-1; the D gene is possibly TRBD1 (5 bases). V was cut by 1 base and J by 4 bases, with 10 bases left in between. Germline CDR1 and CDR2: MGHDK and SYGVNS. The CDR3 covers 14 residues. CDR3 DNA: TGTGCCAGCAGTGAATTCACAGGTATCACTGAAGCTTTCTTT. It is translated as CASSEFTGITEAFF.

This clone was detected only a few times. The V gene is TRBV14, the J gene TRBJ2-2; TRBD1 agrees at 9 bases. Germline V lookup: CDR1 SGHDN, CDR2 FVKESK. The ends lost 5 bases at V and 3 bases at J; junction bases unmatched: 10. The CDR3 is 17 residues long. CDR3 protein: CASSFSPGQGDTGELFF. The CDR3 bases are TGTGCCAGCAGCTTCTCGCCGGGACAGGGCGACACCGGGGAGCTGTTTTTT. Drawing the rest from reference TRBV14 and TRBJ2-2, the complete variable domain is EAGVTQFPSHSVIEKGQTVTLRCDPISGHDNLYWYRRVMGKEIKFLLHFVKESKQDESGMPNNRFLAERTGGTYSTLKVQPAELEDSGVYFCASSFSPGQGDTGELFFGEGSRLTVL.

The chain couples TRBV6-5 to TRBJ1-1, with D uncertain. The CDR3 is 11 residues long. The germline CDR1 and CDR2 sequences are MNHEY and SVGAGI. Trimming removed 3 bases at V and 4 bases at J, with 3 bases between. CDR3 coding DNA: TGTGCCAGCAGTTATGGCACTGAAGCTTTCTTT. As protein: CASSYGTEAFF.

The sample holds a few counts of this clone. As DNA, the CDR3 is TGCAGCGTTGAACGCCCGGGACAGGTATTGAATGAGCAGTTCTTC. It specifies CSVERPGQVLNEQFF. The chain combines TRBV29-1 with TRBJ2-1; 8 bases line up with TRBD1. The CDR3 is 15 amino acids. CDR1 is SQVTM, CDR2 ANQGSEA, per germline. V was clipped by 2 bases and J by 7 bases; unmatched bases: 10.

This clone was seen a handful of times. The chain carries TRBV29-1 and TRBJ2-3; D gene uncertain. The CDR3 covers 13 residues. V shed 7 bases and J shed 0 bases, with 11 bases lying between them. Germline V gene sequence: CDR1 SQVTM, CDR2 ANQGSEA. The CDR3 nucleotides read TGCAGCGCAATGGGTCATAGCACAGATACGCAGTATTTT. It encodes CSAMGHSTDTQYF.

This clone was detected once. The DNA for the CDR3 is TGTGCCTGGAGCAGGGGGGTAAATGAGCAGTTCTTC. This codes for CAWSRGVNEQFF. The chain employs TRBV30 and TRBJ2-1; maybe TRBD1 (7 bases). CDR1 GTSNPN and CDR2 SVGIG come from the germline V gene (reference sequence). The CDR3 contains 12 residues. Between the trimmed V and J ends, which lost 3 bases and 7 bases, there was a span of 10 bases.

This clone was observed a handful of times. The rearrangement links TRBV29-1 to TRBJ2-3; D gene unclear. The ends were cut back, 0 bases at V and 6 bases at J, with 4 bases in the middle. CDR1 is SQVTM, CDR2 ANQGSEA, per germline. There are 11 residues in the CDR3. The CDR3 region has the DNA TGCAGCGTTGAAGAGGGGGATACGCAGTATTTT. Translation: CSVEEGDTQYF.

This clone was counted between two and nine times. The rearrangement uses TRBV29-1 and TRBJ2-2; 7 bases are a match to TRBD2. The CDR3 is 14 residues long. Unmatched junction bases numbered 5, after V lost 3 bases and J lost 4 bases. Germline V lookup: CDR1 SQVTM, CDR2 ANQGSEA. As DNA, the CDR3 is TGCAGCGTTGAGGGACTACCCTTCACCGGGGAGCTGTTTTTT. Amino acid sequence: CSVEGLPFTGELFF.

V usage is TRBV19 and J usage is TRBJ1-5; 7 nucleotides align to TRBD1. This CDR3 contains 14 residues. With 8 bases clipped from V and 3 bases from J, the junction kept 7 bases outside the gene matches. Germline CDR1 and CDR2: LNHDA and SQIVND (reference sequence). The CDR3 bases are TGTGCCAGTCCCGGACAGGCGGACAATCAGCCCCAGCATTTT. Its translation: CASPGQADNQPQHF. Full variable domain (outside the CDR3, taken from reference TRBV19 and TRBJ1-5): DGGITQSPKYLFRKEGQNVTLSCEQNLNHDAMYWYRQDPGQGLRLIYYSQIVNDFQKGDIAEGYSVSREKKESFPLTVTSAQKNPTAFYLCASPGQADNQPQHFGDGTRLSIL.

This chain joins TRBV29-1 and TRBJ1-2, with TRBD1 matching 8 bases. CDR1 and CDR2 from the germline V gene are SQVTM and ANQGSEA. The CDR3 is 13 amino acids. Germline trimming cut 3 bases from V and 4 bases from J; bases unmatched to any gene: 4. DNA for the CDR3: TGCAGCGTTGATGTCAGGGGGCTCTATGGCTACACCTTC. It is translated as CSVDVRGLYGYTF.

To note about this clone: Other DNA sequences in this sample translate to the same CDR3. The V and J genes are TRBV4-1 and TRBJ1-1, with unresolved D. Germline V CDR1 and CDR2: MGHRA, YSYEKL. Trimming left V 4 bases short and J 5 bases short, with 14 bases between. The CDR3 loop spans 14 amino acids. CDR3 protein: CASSPSRGGTEAFF. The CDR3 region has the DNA TGCGCCAGCAGCCCATCCCGTGGAGGAACTGAAGCTTTCTTT.

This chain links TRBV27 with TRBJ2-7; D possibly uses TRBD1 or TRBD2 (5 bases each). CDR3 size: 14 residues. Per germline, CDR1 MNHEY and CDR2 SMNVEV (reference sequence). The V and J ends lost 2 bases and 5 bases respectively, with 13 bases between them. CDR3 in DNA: TGTGCCAGCAGTTTAACCATCGGGGCGAACGAGCAGTACTTC. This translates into CASSLTIGANEQYF.

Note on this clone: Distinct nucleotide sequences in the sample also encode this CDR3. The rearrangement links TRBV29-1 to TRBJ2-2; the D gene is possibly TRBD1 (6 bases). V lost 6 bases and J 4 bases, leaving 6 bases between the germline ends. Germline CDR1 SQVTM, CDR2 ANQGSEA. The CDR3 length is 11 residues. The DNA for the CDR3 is TGCAGCGTACAGGGCACCGGGGAGCTGTTTTTT. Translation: CSVQGTGELFF.

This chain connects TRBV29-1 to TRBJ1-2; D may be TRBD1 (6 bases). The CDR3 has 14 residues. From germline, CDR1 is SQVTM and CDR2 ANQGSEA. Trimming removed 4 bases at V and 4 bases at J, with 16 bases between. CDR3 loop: CSVVWAGEGYGYTF. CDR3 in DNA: TGCAGCGTTGTGTGGGCAGGGGAGGGCTATGGCTACACCTTC.